Below, one T cell receptor (beta chain) is given with its context. This sample is part of a study of PD-L1 blockade in urothelial cancer. Time point in this sample: pretreatment peripheral blood. Assay used: immunoSEQ multiplex PCR; TCRdb lists only in-frame clones, some missing. The repertoire holds tens of thousands of clones, with roughly 79% as singletons. CDR1 is SGDLS and CDR2 is YYNGEE in the germline V gene. The CDR3 is made up of 15 amino acids. V was shortened by 2 bases and J by 0 bases, with 10 bases between the two germline ends. The sequence was obtained from a man aged 65 to 79 with urothelial cancer. This chain joins TRBV9 and TRBJ2-3; D not resolved. Specimen: PBMCs, collected around atezolizumab (anti-PD-L1) treatment. The CDR3 DNA reads TGTGCCAGCAGCGTCAGCGCCACTAGCACAGATACGCAGTATTTT. This encodes CASSVSATSTDTQYF.